This T cell receptor (beta chain) was recovered during a study of shared clonotypes between healthy human individuals. Study observations and caveats: Among donors, sharing of clonotypes was expected to be affected by sequencing depth. It was the few donors that limited the genetic and exposure-history diversity represented.

Deletions cut 0 bases from V and 5 bases from J, with 11 bases between. The CDR3 runs 14 residues. The germline gives CDR1 SGDLS, CDR2 YYNGEE. At the deep level, the assay was run. The protocol was immunoSEQ multiplex PCR, while the TCRdb copy is restricted to in-frame clones and leaves out a portion. The repertoire holds about a million clones, with about 80% as singletons. Only a few counts were recorded for this clone. What it recognizes is unknown. The source is a man between 18 and 35 years old in good health. Some clones in this sample may be carry-over from other donors' samples. The specimen was memory CD4+ T cells from PBMCs. Noted subset: CD45RA-negative fraction. This sequence joins TRBV9 and TRBJ1-1, with D tentatively TRBD1 (6 bases). CDR3 coding DNA: TGTGCCAGCAGCGTAGACCAGGGGAGAACTGAAGCTTTCTTT. Its translation: CASSVDQGRTEAFF.